These 26 T cell receptor beta chains originate from one sample sequenced in a study of T cell changes during pregnancy in multiple sclerosis (dated by TCRdb to between 2018 and 2021). Libraries were made using the immunoSEQ multiplex PCR assay. Sourced from immuneACCESS, this table was stored by TCRdb with only in-frame sequences that have V and J called. A share of the clones is absent; for the studies checked, an unresolved V gene accounts for under half, and the remainder has no known explanation. This sample lists tens of thousands of clones; approximately 91% were detected once. Around 4.2% of the sample is held by the ten biggest clonotypes. This specimen was peripheral blood, taken in the second trimester of pregnancy. Receptors were obtained from a female donor in good health, enrolled as a control in a pregnancy study.

The genes are TRBV25-1 and TRBJ2-7; no clear D gene. In germline, CDR1 is MGHDK, CDR2 SYGVNS. This CDR3 comprises 11 residues. The V end was cut by 6 bases, the J end by 1 base, with 4 bases between. CDR3 protein: CASSLSYEQYF. DNA of the CDR3: TGTGCCAGCAGCTTATCCTACGAGCAGTACTTC.

This chain uses TRBV28 with TRBJ2-7; D not certain. The CDR3 runs 14 residues. Germline V gene sequence: CDR1 MDHEN, CDR2 SYDVKM. V was trimmed by 4 bases and J by 2 bases, leaving 12 bases between them. The CDR3 DNA reads as TGTGCCAGCAGTTCAACCTTAGTGACCTACGAGCAGTACTTC. It specifies CASSSTLVTYEQYF.

As DNA, the CDR3 is TGTGCCAGCAGTTTTTCCCCGACAGGGCGCAATCAGCCCCAGCATTTT. It codes for CASSFSPTGRNQPQHF. The rearrangement links TRBV11-2 to TRBJ1-5; 7 bases are shared with TRBD1. Germline-derived CDR1 and CDR2 are SGHAT and FQNNGV. J lost 2 bases, V lost 6 bases, and 10 bases had no gene match. The CDR3 spans 16 residues.

This rearrangement joins TRBV4-3 to TRBJ1-3; 7 nucleotides match TRBD1. Germline-derived CDR1 and CDR2 are LGHNA and YSLEER. This CDR3 comprises 16 residues. With 1 base clipped from V and 4 bases from J, the junction kept 7 bases outside the gene matches. The CDR3 DNA reads as TGCGCCAGCAGCCAAGCCTCCGGGACAGAAGGAAACACCATATATTTT. Translating it yields CASSQASGTEGNTIYF.

The V gene is TRBV7-9, the J gene TRBJ2-7; a possible D gene is TRBD2 (6 bases). Germline V gives CDR1 SEHNR, CDR2 FQNEAQ (reference sequence). The CDR3 runs 14 residues. Deletions cut 4 bases from V and 5 bases from J, with 15 bases between. DNA for the CDR3: TGTGCCAGCAGCTCGGTCGGGAGAAGTAACGAGCAGTACTTC. It is translated as CASSSVGRSNEQYF.

The CDR3 region is CASSLWGTDSYNEQFF. In nucleotides, the CDR3 is TGTGCCAGCAGCTTATGGGGGACAGATTCCTACAATGAGCAGTTCTTC. The chain has TRBV7-3 and TRBJ2-1; 7 nucleotides line up with TRBD1. The CDR3 covers 16 residues. Germline loops: CDR1 SGHTA, CDR2 FQGTGA. Trimming took 2 bases from V and 1 from J; bases not matched to a gene: 5.

The gene calls are TRBV10-3 and TRBJ2-3, with TRBD1 matching 11 bases. With V trimmed by 10 bases and J by 1 base, 13 bases remained unmatched. Germline assignment: CDR1 ENHRY and CDR2 SYGVKD. CDR3 length: 17 amino acids. CDR3 nucleotide sequence: TGTGCCACCAATACCCCGGGACAGGGGGAGGGCACAGATACGCAGTATTTT. Its translation: CATNTPGQGEGTDTQYF.

The V and J genes are TRBV6-6 and TRBJ2-7, with 9 nucleotides matching TRBD2. CDR3 size: 15 residues. V was pared by 7 bases and J by 3 bases, with 10 bases of the junction left unmatched. Germline V gene data show CDR1 as MNHNY and CDR2 as SVGAGI (reference sequence). CDR3 bases: TGTGCCAGCATCCTAACAGAGACTAGCGGCTACGAGCAGTACTTC. This translates into CASILTETSGYEQYF.

V usage is TRBV5-6 and J usage is TRBJ1-1, with 9 bases identical to TRBD1. V shed 2 bases, J shed 4 bases, and the junction held 9 bases outside the gene matches. Germline V gene sequence: CDR1 SGHDT, CDR2 YYEEEE. CDR3 length equals 16 residues. In DNA, the CDR3 is TGTGCCAGCAGCTTCCAACGTACAGGGGGCCCCACTGAAGCTTTCTTT. Translated: CASSFQRTGGPTEAFF.

The chain employs TRBV6-5 and TRBJ2-2; D gene ambiguous. In germline, CDR1 is MNHEY, CDR2 SVGAGI. The CDR3 covers 15 residues. Trimming removed 6 bases at V and 4 bases at J, with 15 bases between. This chain's CDR3 is CASRVRGTPTGELFF. The CDR3 nucleotides are TGTGCCAGCAGGGTGCGCGGCACTCCCACCGGGGAGCTGTTTTTT.

CDR3 in amino acids: CASSPGQRNTGELFF. Here the CDR3 DNA reads TGCGCCAGCAGCCCGGGACAGCGGAACACCGGGGAGCTGTTTTTT. The rearrangement uses TRBV5-1 and TRBJ2-2; 7 bases map to TRBD1. The CDR3 length is 15 residues. CDR1 and CDR2 from the germline V gene are SGHRS and YFSETQ. Losses at the gene ends were 4 bases for V and 1 base for J; bases not matched to a gene: 4.

This rearrangement joins TRBV5-4 to TRBJ1-5; D not resolved. The CDR3 covers 13 residues. The V gene lost 2 bases and the J gene lost 4 bases, with 7 bases spanning the gap. CDR1 is SGHNT, CDR2 YYREEE, per germline (reference sequence). CDR3 in DNA: TGTGCCAGCAGCTTTGAGGGAAATCAGCCCCAGCATTTT. It codes for CASSFEGNQPQHF.

The chain combines TRBV5-1 with TRBJ2-5, with D possibly being TRBD2 (5 bases). The CDR3 runs to 14 residues. In germline, CDR1 is SGHRS, CDR2 YFSETQ. V was cut by 4 bases and J by 0 bases, with 10 bases left in between. The CDR3 DNA follows: TGCGCCAGCAGCCCCCGGGAAAACCAAGAGACCCAGTACTTC. As protein: CASSPRENQETQYF.

CDR3 in amino acids: CARYLWSPLAFF. In nucleotides, the CDR3 is TGTGCCAGGTACCTGTGGAGTCCCCTGGCTTTCTTT. The gene calls are TRBV6-1 and TRBJ1-1; D not resolved. The CDR3 consists of 12 residues. Germline V gene lookup returns CDR1 MNHNS and CDR2 SASEGT. With 9 bases removed from V and 11 bases from J, the gap between germline ends came to 19 bases.

V usage is TRBV19 and J usage is TRBJ1-2; 7 nucleotides line up with TRBD1. The ends lost 8 bases at V and 14 bases at J; junction bases unmatched: 14. The V gene's germline CDR1 is LNHDA and CDR2 SQIVND (reference sequence). The CDR3 has 12 residues. The CDR3 sequence is CASESPGQKMTF. CDR3 coding DNA: TGTGCCAGTGAGAGTCCGGGACAGAAGATGACCTTC.

This clone was seen a handful of times. This rearrangement joins TRBV15 to TRBJ1-6; 9 bases align to TRBD1. The CDR3 has 16 residues. The trim removed 3 bases at V and 7 bases at J, leaving 7 bases unmatched. CDR1 LNHNV and CDR2 YYDKDF come from the germline V gene (reference sequence). In DNA, the CDR3 is TGTGCCACCAGCAGTTTTTTGACAGGGGGGAATTCACCCCTCCACTTT. This gives the protein CATSSFLTGGNSPLHF.

This chain uses TRBV6-5 with TRBJ2-7; a possible D gene is TRBD1 (6 bases). V was cut by 6 bases and J by 0 bases, with 15 bases left in between. The CDR3 spans 15 residues. Germline values: CDR1 MNHEY, CDR2 SVGAGI. The CDR3 loop is CASRAGTLFSYEQYF. In DNA form, the CDR3 reads TGTGCCAGCAGGGCCGGGACATTATTCTCCTACGAGCAGTACTTC.

This chain uses TRBV5-1 with TRBJ2-5; 10 bases align to TRBD2. Germline assignment: CDR1 SGHRS and CDR2 YFSETQ. Trimming took 4 bases from V and 4 from J; bases not matched to a gene: 7. The CDR3 contains 15 residues. CDR3 DNA sequence: TGCGCCAGCAGCGCACCTAGCGGGGGTTTAGAGACCCAGTACTTC. It yields the protein CASSAPSGGLETQYF.

This chain links TRBV28 with TRBJ1-2; D uncertain. CDR3 size: 15 residues. The germline CDR1 and CDR2 sequences are MDHEN and SYDVKM. The germline V and J ends were trimmed by 4 bases and 0 bases, with 12 bases remaining between them. The CDR3 DNA reads TGTGCCAGCAGTTCTCCCTTTCCAGCTAACTATGGCTACACCTTC. Translating gives CASSSPFPANYGYTF.

The genes are TRBV27 and TRBJ2-1; D may be TRBD2 (6 bases). CDR3 length: 14 residues. Germline V gene data show CDR1 as MNHEY and CDR2 as SMNVEV (reference sequence). Trimming shortened V by 4 bases and J by 4 bases, and 11 bases separated the two germline ends. The CDR3 spells CASSSGGPYNEQFF. DNA of the CDR3: TGTGCCAGCAGTTCTGGAGGGCCTTACAATGAGCAGTTCTTC.

Concerning this clone: Sequence at one end of the junction differs from germline and may be a read error. The chain employs TRBV6-5 and TRBJ2-5, with TRBD2 as a possible D gene (5 bases). This CDR3 comprises 13 residues. Germline V gene lookup returns CDR1 MNHEY and CDR2 SVGAGI. The CDR3 loop is CASSYGSGETQYF. The DNA of the CDR3 is TGTGCCAGCAGTTACGGGTCTGGGGAGACTCAGTACTTC.

The V call is TRBV30, the J call TRBJ1-2, with D possibly TRBD1 on 6 matching bases. Germline loops: CDR1 GTSNPN, CDR2 SVGIG (reference sequence). The CDR3 runs to 14 residues. V was trimmed by 2 bases and J by 0 bases, leaving 10 bases between them. The CDR3 loop is CAWSRGHANYGYTF. As DNA, the CDR3 is TGTGCCTGGAGTAGGGGACACGCTAACTATGGCTACACCTTC.

The chain recombines TRBV27 with TRBJ2-1, with D maybe TRBD2 (6 bases). The CDR3 spans 13 residues. Germline V gene lookup returns CDR1 MNHEY and CDR2 SMNVEV (reference sequence). Trimming left V 2 bases short and J 7 bases short, with 9 bases between. CDR3 coding DNA: TGTGCCAGCAGTTTAAGGAGGGAGAATGAGCAGTTCTTC. Translation gives CASSLRRENEQFF.

The CDR3 here is CSVGGTGKGSYNEQFF. In DNA form, the CDR3 reads TGCAGCGTTGGAGGTACAGGGAAGGGGTCCTACAATGAGCAGTTCTTC. The rearrangement uses TRBV29-1 and TRBJ2-1, with a tentative D call TRBD1 (6 bases). Germline V gene lookup returns CDR1 SQVTM and CDR2 ANQGSEA. The CDR3 has 16 amino acids. Trimming shortened V by 4 bases and J by 1 base, and 17 bases separated the two germline ends.

The rearrangement joins TRBV5-1 to TRBJ2-1; 13 bases are shared with TRBD2. The V and J ends lost 4 bases and 9 bases, in that order; junction bases with no gene match: 10. The germline V gene encodes CDR1 SGHRS and CDR2 YFSETQ. The CDR3 has 16 residues. The CDR3 DNA sequence: TGCGCCAGCAGCCCACTAGCGGGAGGGCTCAGGGGTGAGCAGTTCTTC. Residues: CASSPLAGGLRGEQFF.

This clone was seen just once. CDR3 bases: TGTGCCAGCAGTCCCCGGTGGGAGCCTCCTGGAAACACCATATATTTT. Amino acids: CASSPRWEPPGNTIYF. V and J are TRBV27 and TRBJ1-3; D not resolved. Trimming left V 5 bases short and J 2 bases short, with 16 bases between. The germline CDR1 and CDR2 sequences are MNHEY and SMNVEV (reference sequence). There are 16 residues in the CDR3.